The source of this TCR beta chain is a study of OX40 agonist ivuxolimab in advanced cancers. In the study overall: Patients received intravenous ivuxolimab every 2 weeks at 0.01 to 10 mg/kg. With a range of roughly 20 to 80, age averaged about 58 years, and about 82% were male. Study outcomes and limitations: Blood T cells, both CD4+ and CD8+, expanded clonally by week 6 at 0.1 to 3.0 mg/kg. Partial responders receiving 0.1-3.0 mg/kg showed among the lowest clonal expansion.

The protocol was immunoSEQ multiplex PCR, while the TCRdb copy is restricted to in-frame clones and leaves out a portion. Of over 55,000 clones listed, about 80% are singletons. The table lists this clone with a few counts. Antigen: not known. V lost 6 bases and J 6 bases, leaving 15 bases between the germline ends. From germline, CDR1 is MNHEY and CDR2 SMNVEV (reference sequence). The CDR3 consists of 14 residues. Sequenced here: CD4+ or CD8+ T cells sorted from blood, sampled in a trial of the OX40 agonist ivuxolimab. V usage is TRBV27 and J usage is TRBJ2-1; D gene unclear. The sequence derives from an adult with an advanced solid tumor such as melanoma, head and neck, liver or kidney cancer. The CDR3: CASSLIWNLNEQFF. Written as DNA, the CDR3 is TGTGCCAGCAGCCTCATCTGGAATCTCAATGAGCAGTTCTTC.